A selection of T cell receptor beta chains follows, all from one sample in a study of blood T cells in healthy people across ages. TCRdb re-derived calls from the 5' RACE reads in MiXCR, one entry per CDR3 protein. The sample holds around 780,000 distinct CDR3 sequences, roughly 24% seen once. These sequences were also reported in another study, on T cells of mothers and their children.

The sequenced sample was blood. The receptors were gathered from a boy younger than 18 in good health. CDR3s include the opening cysteine and the closing phenylalanine or tryptophan.

V,J,CDR3
TRBV6-5,TRBJ2-7,CASSKWVSYEQYF
TRBV11-1,TRBJ2-3,CASSRTENTQYF
TRBV3-1,TRBJ1-4,CASSQDAWGFGEKLFF
TRBV12-3/TRBV12-4,TRBJ1-1,CASSRGQHLLGAFF
TRBV28,TRBJ1-4,CASSFSGTESEKLFF
TRBV20-1,.,CSAGETGYEQYF
TRBV4-1,.,CASSPGGQAAYEQYF
TRBV6-2/TRBV6-3,TRBJ2-7,CASKKGTGTTYEQYF
TRBV7-2,TRBJ2-5,CASSPQTGTETQYF
TRBV11-1,TRBJ2-4,CASSWGLSNIQYF
TRBV20-1,TRBJ1-3,CSAPARAGNTIYF
TRBV10-3,TRBJ2-5,CAISESPAGGPNGGETQYF
TRBV19,TRBJ1-2,CASSEQDRDLAYGYTF
TRBV5-1,TRBJ2-2,CASSRGTDTGELFF
TRBV7-9,TRBJ2-3,CASSLRGDGYTDTQYF
TRBV20-1,TRBJ2-4,CSARVPSGGAGGNIQYF
TRBV5-5,TRBJ2-1,CASSSGVNEQFF
TRBV7-9,TRBJ1-1,CASSPRPENTEAFF
TRBV2,TRBJ1-1,CASSRQGPNTEAFF
TRBV29-1,TRBJ2-7,CSVVSGVTGSSYEQYF
TRBV12-3/TRBV12-4,TRBJ1-5,CASSYRSGNQPQHF
TRBV7-2,TRBJ2-5,CASSLSQATGETQYF
TRBV7-9,TRBJ2-1,CASSKRAGGSSYNEQFF
TRBV29-1,TRBJ2-1,CSVFLVLRGAAYNEQFF
TRBV7-2,TRBJ1-6,CASSLGGSYNSPLHF
TRBV20-1,TRBJ1-2,CSASFPGANYGYTF
TRBV12-3/TRBV12-4,TRBJ2-5,CASSPRRGGARETQYF
TRBV5-6,TRBJ2-4,CASSPQGRIAKNIQYF
TRBV6-5,TRBJ1-1,CASSFRRGYTEAFF
TRBV28,TRBJ1-4,CASSGNRGVRFNEKLFF
TRBV4-1,TRBJ2-5,CASSQGETGTIQETQYF
TRBV20-1,TRBJ2-1,CSSEGGNRSNNEQFF
TRBV7-2,TRBJ2-1,CASSLSRGLYNEQFF
TRBV7-6,TRBJ2-7,CASSSGLDEQYF
TRBV10-3,TRBJ1-1,CAISAPGPNTEAFF
TRBV6-5,TRBJ1-2,CASSSGTGQLVYGYTF
TRBV2,TRBJ1-5,CASSRINNQPQHF
TRBV2,TRBJ2-6,CASSDPSGANVLTF
TRBV5-1,TRBJ2-3,CASSTPTGVRDTQYF
TRBV4-1,TRBJ1-2,CASSLDRGLGYGYTF
TRBV29-1,TRBJ1-1,CSVSGAGTEAFF
TRBV30,TRBJ1-2,CAWSFKAGYAF